A selection of T cell receptor beta chains follows, all from one sample in a study of blood T cell repertoires in COVID-19. The repertoire was sequenced with immunoSEQ multiplex PCR; TCRdb's copy has only in-frame clones and lacks some. The data hold a few hundred thousand clones, with 87% observed a single time. Sample: PBMCs or T cells enriched from blood (not recorded which). The receptors derive from a woman aged 18 to 35 who had recovered from COVID-19. CDR3s include the opening cysteine and the closing phenylalanine or tryptophan. A D gene is named only where the DNA matches it firmly. Clone size is shown for a subset of rows, as once, few, many or a class of expanded clone.

>15|TRBJ2-2|TRBV5-1|TRBD1|NA
CASSRDRGNTGELFF
TGCGCCAGCAGCCGGGACAGGGGGAACACCGGGGAGCTGTTTTTT
>15|TRBJ1-4|TRBV9|NA|NA
CASRGDSAGCEKLFF
TGTGCCAGCAGGGGGGACTCGGCAGGGTGTGAAAAACTGTTTTTT
>15|TRBJ2-1|TRBV24-1|NA|NA
CATSGRETDYNEQFF
TGTGCCACCAGTGGTAGGGAGACTGACTACAATGAGCAGTTCTTC
>14|TRBJ1-6|TRBV5-4|TRBD1|NA
CASRLGQAVSPLHF
TGTGCCAGCAGACTCGGACAGGCGGTCTCACCCCTCCACTTT
>14|TRBJ1-3|TRBV7-2|NA|NA
CASRPEGAGNTIYF
TGTGCCAGCAGGCCGGAGGGAGCTGGAAACACCATATATTTT
>16|TRBJ2-1|TRBV28|NA|NA
CASSLALGQIPNEQFF
TGTGCCAGCAGTTTAGCCCTGGGGCAGATCCCGAATGAGCAGTTCTTC
>15|TRBJ1-5|TRBV9|NA|NA
CASSVDGNSNQPQHF
TGTGCCAGCAGCGTAGACGGGAATAGCAATCAGCCCCAGCATTTT
>13|TRBJ1-5|TRBV5-5|NA|NA
CASSLGGGQPQHF
TGTGCCAGCAGCTTGGGAGGCGGTCAGCCCCAGCATTTT
>17|TRBJ2-1|TRBV29-1|TRBD2|NA
CSVEKMVAGAVVSEQFF
TGCAGCGTTGAAAAGATGGTAGCGGGGGCCGTAGTGAGTGAGCAGTTCTTC
>19|TRBJ1-1|TRBV10-2|NA|NA
CASNDLPPNSGTRVTEAFF
TGCGCCAGCAACGATTTACCCCCTAATTCCGGGACTAGGGTTACTGAAGCTTTCTTT
>12|TRBJ2-7|TRBV5-4|NA|NA
CASSLGPDKHNF
TGTGCCAGCAGCTTGGGTCCTGATAAGCATAACTTC
>14|TRBJ1-5|TRBV24-1|NA|NA
CATSMGTSNQPQHF
TGTGCCACCAGTATGGGGACAAGCAATCAGCCCCAGCATTTT
>12|TRBJ1-6|TRBV28|NA|NA
CASSLQNSPLHF
TGTGCCAGCAGTTTGCAGAATTCACCCCTCCACTTT
>12|TRBJ1-2|TRBV27|NA|NA
CASGVAGWGYTF
TGTGCCAGCGGCGTGGCAGGGTGGGGCTACACCTTC
>16|TRBJ2-7|TRBV19|TRBD2|NA
CASSALAGFTRGEQYF
TGTGCCAGTAGTGCCTTAGCGGGATTTACGAGAGGCGAGCAGTACTTC
>14|TRBJ2-1|TRBV7-3|TRBD2|NA
CASSLGREVNEQFF
TGTGCCAGCAGCTTAGGCCGGGAGGTCAATGAGCAGTTCTTC
>14|TRBJ1-2|TRBV5-1|NA|NA
CASSPSGGSYGYTF
TGCGCCAGCAGCCCGAGCGGGGGGAGCTATGGCTACACCTTC
>14|TRBJ1-3|TRBV11-2|TRBD1|NA
CASSFGQGGNTIYF
TGTGCCAGCAGCTTTGGACAGGGAGGGAACACCATATATTTT
>14|TRBJ2-2|TRBV27|TRBD1|NA
CASSSTGVTGELFF
TGTGCCAGCAGCTCGACAGGGGTCACCGGGGAGCTGTTTTTT
>14|TRBJ2-7|TRBV5-5|TRBD1|NA
CASSWGTGAYEQYF
TGTGCCAGCAGCTGGGGGACAGGGGCCTACGAGCAGTACTTC
>16|TRBJ1-2|TRBV6-7|TRBD1|once
CASSYINSGQEDGYTF
TGTGCCAGCAGTTACATAAATTCCGGACAGGAAGATGGCTACACCTTC
>14|TRBJ2-2|TRBV5-1|TRBD1|NA
CATGQGMGTGELFF
TGCGCCACCGGACAGGGGATGGGTACCGGGGAGCTGTTTTTT
>15|TRBJ1-4|TRBV7-6|TRBD1|NA
CASSLGRQGNEKLFF
TGTGCCAGCAGCTTAGGGCGACAGGGTAATGAAAAACTGTTTTTT
>15|TRBJ1-6|TRBV9|TRBD1|NA
CASSVRDRGNSPLHF
TGTGCCAGCAGCGTAAGGGACAGGGGGAATTCACCCCTCCACTTT
>15|TRBJ1-4|TRBV5-1|NA|many
CASSLNVAANEKLFF
TGCGCCAGCAGCTTGAATGTGGCTGCTAATGAAAAACTGTTTTTT
>15|TRBJ2-1|TRBV19|NA|NA
CASTPNGRSYNEQFF
TGTGCCAGTACACCCAACGGGAGATCCTACAATGAGCAGTTCTTC
>14|TRBJ1-6|TRBV4-2|NA|NA
CASSPRSGDSPLHF
TGTGCCAGCAGCCCCCGATCAGGGGACTCACCCCTCCACTTT
>10|TRBJ1-1|TRBV20-1|NA|NA
CSALLKEAFF
TGCAGTGCCCTTCTTAAAGAAGCTTTCTTT
>15|TRBJ1-2|TRBV18|NA|NA
CASSPLPENPYGYTF
TGTGCCAGCTCACCCCTCCCGGAGAACCCATATGGCTACACCTTC
>15|TRBJ2-2|TRBV19|NA|NA
CASSMALAGTGELFF
TGTGCCAGTAGTATGGCACTAGCAGGGACCGGGGAGCTGTTTTTT
>16|TRBJ2-7|TRBV9|TRBD1|NA
CASSVDGDRSSYEQYF
TGTGCCAGCAGCGTAGACGGGGACAGAAGCTCCTACGAGCAGTACTTC
>14|TRBJ2-7|TRBV7-9|NA|few
CASSLEHREYEQYF
TGTGCCAGCAGCTTAGAGCACAGGGAATACGAGCAGTACTTC
>14|TRBJ2-5|TRBV29-1|TRBD1|NA
CSVDGQGYWETQYF
TGCAGCGTTGATGGACAGGGGTACTGGGAGACCCAGTACTTC
>16|TRBJ2-2|TRBV9|NA|NA
CASSVGHAGFTGELFF
TGTGCCAGCAGCGTAGGACACGCGGGTTTCACCGGGGAGCTGTTTTTT
>13|TRBJ1-1|TRBV7-9|NA|NA
CASSLEGRSNSAF
TGTGCCAGCAGCTTAGAAGGTAGGAGCAACTCCGCGTTT
>16|TRBJ1-4|TRBV14|TRBD1|NA
CASSRPGTGVREKLFF
TGTGCCAGCAGCCGACCCGGGACAGGGGTACGTGAAAAACTGTTTTTT
>13|TRBJ1-1|TRBV4-3|NA|many
CASSQDRGTEAFF
TGCGCCAGCAGCCAAGATCGGGGGACTGAAGCTTTCTTT
>14|TRBJ2-1|TRBV10-3|NA|NA
CASTKQISYNEQFF
TGTGCCAGCACGAAACAGATCTCCTACAATGAGCAGTTCTTC
>15|TRBJ1-6|TRBV7-2|NA|NA
CASTPQSVVNSPLHF
TGTGCCAGCACCCCCCAGAGCGTAGTTAATTCACCCCTCCACTTT
>14|TRBJ1-1|TRBV27|TRBD1|NA
CASSPHSGGAEAFF
TGTGCCAGCAGTCCCCATTCAGGGGGCGCTGAAGCTTTCTTT
>12|TRBJ1-1|TRBV29-1|NA|NA
CSVDSGGGEAFF
TGCAGCGTTGATTCGGGGGGGGGAGAAGCTTTCTTT
>16|TRBJ1-1|TRBV28|NA|NA
CASSLPSGWRNTEAFF
TGTGCCAGCAGTTTACCCTCGGGGTGGAGGAACACTGAAGCTTTCTTT
>17|TRBJ1-4|TRBV5-1|TRBD1|few
CASSLGQGISTNEKLFF
TGCGCCAGCAGCTTGGGACAGGGGATTAGCACTAATGAAAAACTGTTTTTT
>14|TRBJ2-7|TRBV10-3|NA|NA
CATALAGAPNEQYF
TGTGCCACAGCCCTGGCTGGGGCTCCTAACGAGCAGTACTTC
>15|TRBJ2-7|TRBV15|TRBD2|NA
CATSTTSGSSYEQYF
TGTGCCACCAGCACGACTAGCGGGAGCTCCTACGAGCAGTACTTC
>14|TRBJ2-7|TRBV15|NA|NA
CATSTGETAYEQYF
TGTGCCACCAGCACGGGAGAAACGGCCTACGAGCAGTACTTC